The T cell receptor (beta chain) described here comes from a study of T cells in Graves' hyperthyroidism and ophthalmopathy. Regarding the study as a whole: Most clonotypes that expanded in the thyroid above 0.001 also showed up in blood. With a median lead of 6.5 months before onset, the model predicted ophthalmopathy.

Uncontrolled infection, other autoimmune disease, pregnancy or lactation barred patients from enrollment. Using RNA transcripts as the source, TCR beta CDR3 regions were amplified. The TCR CDR3 was amplified in a first-round RT-PCR using the HTBI primer set. TCRdb reanalysed the multiplex PCR reads using MiXCR and keeps one entry per CDR3 protein. This repertoire shows roughly 400,000 distinct CDR3 sequences, 11% to 15% found once; its top ten account for 25% to 30%. The CDR3 runs 14 residues. Germline V gene lookup returns CDR1 MDHEN and CDR2 SYDVKM. Trimming stripped 5 bases from V and 2 bases from J, with 13 bases between. Concerning this clonotype itself: What it recognizes is unknown.

The chain employs TRBV28 and TRBJ2-7; D remains unclear. This TCR derives from a man aged 45 to 65 with Graves' ophthalmopathy. Source material: blood. The CDR3 bases are TGTGCCAGCAGTCCCTATACATCAACCTACGAGCAGTACTTC. Protein product: CASSPYTSTYEQYF.